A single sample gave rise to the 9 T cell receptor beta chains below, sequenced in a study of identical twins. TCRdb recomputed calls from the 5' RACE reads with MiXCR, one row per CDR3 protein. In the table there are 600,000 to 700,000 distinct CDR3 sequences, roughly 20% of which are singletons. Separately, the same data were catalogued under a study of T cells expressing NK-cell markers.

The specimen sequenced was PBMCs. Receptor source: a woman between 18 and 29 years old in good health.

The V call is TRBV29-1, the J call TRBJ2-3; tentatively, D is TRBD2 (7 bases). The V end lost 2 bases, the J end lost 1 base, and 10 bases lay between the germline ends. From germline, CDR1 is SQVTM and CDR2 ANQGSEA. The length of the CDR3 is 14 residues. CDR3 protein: CSVERGAGTDTQYF. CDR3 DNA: TGCAGCGTTGAACGGGGGGCTGGCACAGATACGCAGTATTTT.

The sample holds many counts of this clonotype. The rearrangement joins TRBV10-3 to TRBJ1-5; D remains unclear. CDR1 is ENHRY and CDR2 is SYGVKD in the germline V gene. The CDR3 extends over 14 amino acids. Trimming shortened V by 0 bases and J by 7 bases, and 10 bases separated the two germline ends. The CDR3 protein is CAISESGSEQPQHF. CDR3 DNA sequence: TGTGCCATCAGTGAGTCAGGATCCGAACAGCCCCAGCATTTT.

The chain's CDR3 is CSASSGRTYNEQFF. The DNA of the CDR3 is TGCAGTGCATCAAGCGGGAGAACCTACAATGAGCAGTTCTTC. The genes are TRBV20-1 and TRBJ2-1, with 8 bases fitting TRBD2. Germline trimming cut 6 bases from V and 2 bases from J; bases unmatched to any gene: 6. CDR3 size: 14 residues. CDR1 is DFQATT and CDR2 is SNEGSKA in the germline V gene (reference sequence).

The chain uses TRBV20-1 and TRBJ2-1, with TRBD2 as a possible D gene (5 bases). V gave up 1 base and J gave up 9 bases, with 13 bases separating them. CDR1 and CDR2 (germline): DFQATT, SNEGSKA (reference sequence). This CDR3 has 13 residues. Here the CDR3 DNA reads TGCAGTGCTAGAGCGGCCCGGGGTGGTGAGCAGTTCTTC. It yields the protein CSARAARGGEQFF.

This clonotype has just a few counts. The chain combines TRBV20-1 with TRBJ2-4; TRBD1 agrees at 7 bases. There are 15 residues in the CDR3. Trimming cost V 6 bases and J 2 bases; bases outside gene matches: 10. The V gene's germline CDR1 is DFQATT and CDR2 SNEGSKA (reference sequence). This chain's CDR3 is CSATRGPGTKNIQYF. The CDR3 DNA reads TGCAGTGCCACTAGGGGGCCGGGTACCAAAAACATTCAGTACTTC.

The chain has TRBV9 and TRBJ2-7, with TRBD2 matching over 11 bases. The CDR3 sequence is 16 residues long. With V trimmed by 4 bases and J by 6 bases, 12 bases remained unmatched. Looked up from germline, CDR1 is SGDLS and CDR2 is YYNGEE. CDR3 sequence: CASSRELAGGPSEQYF. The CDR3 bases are TGTGCCAGCAGCAGAGAATTAGCGGGAGGGCCGTCCGAGCAGTACTTC.

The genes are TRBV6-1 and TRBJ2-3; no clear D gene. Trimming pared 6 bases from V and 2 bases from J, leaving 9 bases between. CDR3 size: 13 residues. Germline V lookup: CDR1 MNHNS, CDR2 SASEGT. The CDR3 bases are TGTGCCAGCAGAGGTCCCCCCACAGATACGCAGTATTTT. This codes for CASRGPPTDTQYF.

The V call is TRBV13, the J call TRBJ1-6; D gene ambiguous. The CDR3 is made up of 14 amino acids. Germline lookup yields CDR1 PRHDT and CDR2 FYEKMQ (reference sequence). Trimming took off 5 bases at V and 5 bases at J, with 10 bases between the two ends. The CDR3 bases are TGTGCCAGCAGCCACTACCTGGATAATTCACCCCTCCACTTT. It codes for CASSHYLDNSPLHF. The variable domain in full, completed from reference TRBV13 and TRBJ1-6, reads AAGVIQSPRHLIKEKRETATLKCYPIPRHDTVYWYQQGPGQDPQFLISFYEKMQSDKGSIPDRFSAQQFSDYHSELNMSSLELGDSALYFCASSHYLDNSPLHFGNGTRLTVT.

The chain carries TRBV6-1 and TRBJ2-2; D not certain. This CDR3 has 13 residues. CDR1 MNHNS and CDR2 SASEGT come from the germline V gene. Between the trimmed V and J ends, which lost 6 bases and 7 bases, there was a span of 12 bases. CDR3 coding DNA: TGTGCCAGCAGGCGGCCCACCGTCGGGGAGCTGTTTTTT. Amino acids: CASRRPTVGELFF.